A selection of T cell receptor beta chains follows, all from one sample in a study of regulatory T cells in long-lasting Graves disease. Via MiXCR, TCRdb re-called the multiplex PCR reads, giving one row per CDR3 protein. The sample consists of a few hundred thousand distinct CDR3 sequences, approximately 18% of them appearing once. The same specimen was also included in a second study, on T cells in Graves' hyperthyroidism and ophthalmopathy.

Here the sequenced sample was peripheral blood mononuclear cells (PBMCs), taken at new diagnosis, from a patient treated with antithyroid drugs. These receptors all come from a woman in her 30s with Graves disease. The CDR3 runs from the conserved cysteine through the conserved F or W. D genes are given only for firm matches. Clone size appears in some rows only: once, few, many, or a class for an expanded clone.

abundance: many; len: 14; v_gene: TRBV7-9; j_gene: TRBJ1-5; d_gene: -; CDR3nt: TGTGCCAGCAGCTTAAGAGGAAGCAATCAGCCCCAGCATTTT; CDR3aa: CASSLRGSNQPQHF
abundance: many; len: 20; v_gene: TRBV12-5; j_gene: TRBJ1-1; d_gene: TRBD1; CDR3nt: TGTGCTAGTGGCTCCATCTTGGGGGACAGGGGGAGAGGGATGAACACTGAAGCTTTCTTT; CDR3aa: CASGSILGDRGRGMNTEAFF
abundance: many; len: 15; v_gene: TRBV5-6; j_gene: TRBJ1-4; d_gene: -; CDR3nt: TGTGCCAGCAGCTTGGCCGGGGGGGCCTTTGAAAAACTGTTTTTT; CDR3aa: CASSLAGGAFEKLFF
abundance: many; len: 13; v_gene: TRBV9; j_gene: TRBJ1-1; d_gene: -; CDR3nt: TGTGCCAGCACTGAGGGGCTGAACACTGAAGCTTTCTTT; CDR3aa: CASTEGLNTEAFF
abundance: many; len: 14; v_gene: TRBV5-1; j_gene: TRBJ1-4; d_gene: -; CDR3nt: TGCGCCAGCAGCTTGAGGGGGGGCGGTGAAAAACTGTTTTTT; CDR3aa: CASSLRGGGEKLFF
abundance: many; len: 15; v_gene: TRBV13; j_gene: TRBJ1-6; d_gene: -; CDR3nt: TGTGCCAGCAGCATGGAGGGAAGATATAATTCACCCCTCCACTTT; CDR3aa: CASSMEGRYNSPLHF
abundance: many; len: 13; v_gene: TRBV20-1; j_gene: TRBJ2-1; d_gene: TRBD2; CDR3nt: TGCAGTGCTAGGGAGATCGGGGGGGTTGAGCAGTTCTTC; CDR3aa: CSAREIGGVEQFF
abundance: -; len: 13; v_gene: TRBV29-1; j_gene: TRBJ1-2; d_gene: TRBD1; CDR3nt: TGCAGCGCTAGACAGGGATTGAACTATGGCTACACCTTC; CDR3aa: CSARQGLNYGYTF
abundance: -; len: 13; v_gene: TRBV2; j_gene: TRBJ2-1; d_gene: TRBD2; CDR3nt: TGTGCCAGCAGCGCCGGGACTAGCGTTGAGCAGTTCTTC; CDR3aa: CASSAGTSVEQFF
abundance: many; len: 17; v_gene: TRBV19; j_gene: TRBJ1-2; d_gene: -; CDR3nt: TGTGCCAGTAGTGCCCACCGGGACGGGATATTTAACTATGGCTACACCTTC; CDR3aa: CASSAHRDGIFNYGYTF
abundance: many; len: 15; v_gene: TRBV7-2; j_gene: TRBJ2-2; d_gene: -; CDR3nt: TGTGCCAGCAGGGCAGGGGGGACGAACACCGGGGAGCTGTTTTTT; CDR3aa: CASRAGGTNTGELFF
abundance: many; len: 13; v_gene: TRBV20-1; j_gene: TRBJ1-5; d_gene: -; CDR3nt: TGCAGTGCTAGGTTCAGGGGCCGGCAGCCCCAGCATTTT; CDR3aa: CSARFRGRQPQHF